One and the same sample provided the 6 T cell receptor beta chains below, sequenced in a study of Graves' ophthalmopathy and Graves' hyperthyroidism. Amplification of the TCR beta CDR3 regions used RNA transcripts (as template). Second-round multiplex PCR came after a first-round RT-PCR that employed HTBI primers. TCRdb called the multiplex PCR reads again in MiXCR, with one record for every CDR3 protein. The sample lists 600,000 to 950,000 distinct CDR3 sequences, roughly 40% occurring once. Sequencing was performed on peripheral blood. The receptors shown here come from an adult man with Graves' ophthalmopathy.

Turning to this clonotype: At one boundary the junction diverges from the germline segment, which might be a read error. This chain links TRBV12-3 or TRBV12-4 with TRBJ2-7; D may be TRBD1 or TRBD2 (7 bases each). The CDR3 has 15 residues. CDR3 DNA sequence: TGCGCCAGCAGTTTTAACAGGGGAGGGCCCTACGAGCAGTACTTC. This codes for CASSFNRGGPYEQYF.

This clonotype was observed a few times. The CDR3 DNA reads as TGTGCCAGCAGCCAATTGGGGCAGCTAGGAAACACCATATATTTT. It is translated as CASSQLGQLGNTIYF. The chain is built from TRBV2 and TRBJ1-3; D may be TRBD1 (5 bases). CDR3 size: 15 residues. Germline V gene data show CDR1 as SNHLY and CDR2 as FYNNEI. V lost 6 bases and J lost 4, with 16 bases in between.

As to this clonotype: Possible read error: a much larger clone is one base away. This chain uses TRBV7-2 with TRBJ2-7; tentatively, D is TRBD1 or TRBD2 (5 bases each). CDR1 and CDR2 from the germline V gene are SGHTA and FQGNSA. This CDR3 is 14 amino acids long. V dropped 5 bases and J dropped 6 bases, with 17 bases sitting between them. The DNA of the CDR3 is TGTGCCAGCAGCCGTGGGACCGACCGCTGCGAGCAGTACTTC. Its translation: CASSRGTDRCEQYF.

The chain recombines TRBV24-1 with TRBJ2-2, with 15 bases identical to TRBD2. The CDR3 is 19 amino acids. Germline V lookup: CDR1 KGHDR, CDR2 SFDVKD. The junction had 9 bases not matched to a gene; V was cut back by 4 bases and J by 4 bases. Here the CDR3 reads CATSDQGLAGGRATGELFF. The DNA for the CDR3 is TGTGCCACCAGTGACCAAGGACTAGCGGGGGGGCGTGCCACCGGGGAGCTGTTTTTT.

This clonotype showed up just a few times. The chain links TRBV7-9 to TRBJ2-5, with D maybe TRBD1 (6 bases). CDR3 size: 15 residues. V was pared by 3 bases and J by 5 bases, with 16 bases between. The germline gives CDR1 SEHNR, CDR2 FQNEAQ (reference sequence). The CDR3 DNA reads as TGTGCCAGCAGCTTTAAGACAGGAATTGGTGAGACCCAGTACTTC. This gives the protein CASSFKTGIGETQYF.

Details on this clonotype: A much larger clone sits a single nucleotide away, making a read error possible. The chain joins TRBV2 to TRBJ2-6; D call uncertain. The germline CDR1 and CDR2 sequences are SNHLY and FYNNEI. The V end lost 5 bases, the J end lost 4 bases, and 9 bases lay between the germline ends. The CDR3 length is 14 residues. The CDR3 nucleotides read TGTGCCAGCAGTTTTAGAGTAGGGGCCAACGTCCTGACTTTC. Translated, it gives CASSFRVGANVLTF.